The rows below give T cell receptor beta chains drawn from one sample of a study of response to subunit inactivated influenza vaccine. Via MiXCR, TCRdb re-called the RT-PCR reads, giving one row per CDR3 protein. This sample has 700,000 to 800,000 distinct CDR3 sequences, with approximately 17% found just once. The sample here was PBMCs from blood, taken 5 to 6 days after vaccination. The receptors derive from a man between 45 and 60 years old who received an inactivated influenza vaccine. Each CDR3 is given with its conserved first and last residue. The order of the fields is clone size, D gene, V gene, J gene, CDR3 DNA, CDR3 protein. The D gene is left open where the match is weak. A clone size is listed for some rows: how often the clone was seen (once, few, many), or a class if it is expanded.

.	.	TRBV12-3/TRBV12-4	TRBJ2-5	TGTGCCAGCAGGGCCCGACAGGGAGGGCAAGAGACCCAGTACTTC	CASRARQGGQETQYF
.	.	TRBV6-2/TRBV6-3	TRBJ1-1	TGTGCCAGCATGGGCCTGAACACTGAAGCTTTCTTT	CASMGLNTEAFF
few	.	TRBV4-2	TRBJ2-7	TGTGCCAGCAGCCAAGAGCAGGCCTACGAGCAGTACTTC	CASSQEQAYEQYF
.	.	TRBV29-1	TRBJ2-5	TGCAGCGTTGGCTTGCGGCAGCAAGAGACCCAGTACTTC	CSVGLRQQETQYF
many	TRBD1	TRBV12-3/TRBV12-4	TRBJ2-2	TGTGCCAGCAGTCTCCAAGGGACAGGGGGCCAGGCCGGGGAGCTGTTTTTT	CASSLQGTGGQAGELFF
many	.	TRBV29-1	TRBJ2-7	TGCAGCGTCAAGACCCCCGAGCAGTACTTC	CSVKTPEQYF
many	.	TRBV7-9	TRBJ1-1	TGTGCCAGCAGCTTAGTAAGCACTGAAGCTTTCTTT	CASSLVSTEAFF
.	TRBD2	TRBV20-1	TRBJ2-2	TGCAGTGCTTACCTAGCGGCGCTAAAGAACACCGGGGAGCTGTTTTTT	CSAYLAALKNTGELFF
few	.	TRBV7-9	TRBJ1-3	TGTGCCAGCAGCCCCTCCCGTGGGACCATATATTTT	CASSPSRGTIYF
few	.	TRBV7-2	TRBJ2-7	TGTGCCAGCAGCCCTATCCGGGACTTCGCCTACGAGCAGTACTTC	CASSPIRDFAYEQYF
few	TRBD2	TRBV7-2	TRBJ2-2	TGTGCCAGCAGCTTGGGACTAGGTGGGACCGGGGAGCTGTTTTTT	CASSLGLGGTGELFF
few	TRBD2	TRBV7-2	TRBJ2-7	TGTGCCAGCAGTCTTCAGGGGACTAGCCTGGGGCGGGAGCAGTACTTC	CASSLQGTSLGREQYF
.	TRBD2	TRBV6-2/TRBV6-3	TRBJ2-1	TGTGCCAGCAACCTCTTAGCGGGAGGGCCTAATGAGCAGTTCTTC	CASNLLAGGPNEQFF
.	.	TRBV7-9	TRBJ2-2	TGTGCCAGCAGCTTATCGGGGACGTTAGGCACCGGGGAGCTGTTTTTT	CASSLSGTLGTGELFF
.	.	TRBV4-3	TRBJ2-5	TGCGCCAGCAGCCAAGATACTAGTCCAGTAGAGACCCAGTACTTC	CASSQDTSPVETQYF
.	TRBD2	TRBV12-3/TRBV12-4	TRBJ2-3	TGTGCCAGCATCCCCCTCGGAGGACTAGCGGACACAGATACGCAGTATTTT	CASIPLGGLADTDTQYF
.	TRBD2	TRBV5-5	TRBJ2-5	TGTGCCAGCAGCTTACTAGCGGGGGAACAAGAGACCCAGTACTTC	CASSLLAGEQETQYF
.	TRBD1	TRBV20-1	TRBJ2-5	TGCAGTGCTCTTGGGACAGCTCAAGAGACCCAGTACTTC	CSALGTAQETQYF
once	.	TRBV15	TRBJ2-5	TGTGCCACCAGGACGGACGCGACCCAGTACTTC	CATRTDATQYF
few	TRBD1	TRBV2	TRBJ2-5	TGTGCCAGCAGCCGGGACAGTTGGGAGACCCAGTACTTC	CASSRDSWETQYF
few	.	TRBV4-2	TRBJ2-1	TGTGCCAGCAGCCAAGATTTTAGCGGTAGAAATGAGCAGTTCTTC	CASSQDFSGRNEQFF
few	.	TRBV4-2	TRBJ2-5	TGTGCCAGCAGCCAAGTAACCCCAGGGGAGACCCAGTACTTC	CASSQVTPGETQYF
few	TRBD2	TRBV20-1	TRBJ2-5	TGCAGTGCCAGGGCCCCTACGACTAGCAGGCAGGAGACCCAGTACTTC	CSARAPTTSRQETQYF
.	.	TRBV7-9	TRBJ1-1	TGTGCCAGCAGCCAATTCGGCCGGGACACTGAAGCTTTCTTT	CASSQFGRDTEAFF
.	.	TRBV27	TRBJ1-5	TGTGCCAGCAGTTTTGCAGGGAGTCGCAATCAGCCCCAGCATTTT	CASSFAGSRNQPQHF
many	TRBD2	TRBV12-3/TRBV12-4	TRBJ2-7	TGTGCCAGCAGATATAGCGGGGGGGTCTACGAGCAGTACTTC	CASRYSGGVYEQYF
.	TRBD2	TRBV5-1	TRBJ2-5	TGCGCCAGCAGCTGGACTAGCGGCAACTGGGGAGAGACCCAGTACTTC	CASSWTSGNWGETQYF
few	.	TRBV14	TRBJ2-2	TGTGCCAGCAGCCAAGTCCCTATGAGGAACACCGGGGAGCTGTTTTTT	CASSQVPMRNTGELFF
.	.	TRBV6-1	TRBJ2-2	TGTGCCAGCAGAAGGACAGAGGGCACCGGGGAGCTGTTTTTT	CASRRTEGTGELFF
.	TRBD2	TRBV7-9	TRBJ2-1	TGTGCCAGCGGCCTAGCGGGAATGAATGAGCAGTTCTTC	CASGLAGMNEQFF
.	.	TRBV6-5	TRBJ2-7	TGTGCCAGCAGTTACTCGATTGGCTCCTACGAGCAGTACTTC	CASSYSIGSYEQYF
few	.	TRBV12-3/TRBV12-4	TRBJ1-5	TGTGCCAGCAGTTTAGGAGGGTCTGAGCCCCAGCATTTT	CASSLGGSEPQHF
.	.	TRBV7-9	TRBJ2-5	TGTGCCAGCAGCCAGGGACACTTGGAGACCCAGTACTTC	CASSQGHLETQYF
few	TRBD1	TRBV20-1	TRBJ2-3	TGCAGTGCTAGAGAACTGGGACAGGGAAACACAGATACGCAGTATTTT	CSARELGQGNTDTQYF
.	TRBD1	TRBV12-3/TRBV12-4	TRBJ1-2	TGTGCCAGCAGTGGTATTACCGGGACAGGGGGATTTTTTGGCTACACCTTC	CASSGITGTGGFFGYTF
few	.	TRBV7-8	TRBJ1-5	TGTGCCAGCAGCCCGTGTTGTGGTCAGGGAATCAATCAGCCCCAGCATTTT	CASSPCCGQGINQPQHF
.	TRBD2	TRBV20-1	TRBJ2-5	TGCAGCGCACAGCGGGGGCCTCAAGAGACCCAGTACTTC	CSAQRGPQETQYF
few	TRBD2	TRBV6-1	TRBJ2-3	TGTGCCAGCATGGCTAGCGGGGGTGCTGATACGCAGTATTTT	CASMASGGADTQYF
.	.	TRBV7-9	TRBJ2-5	TGTGCCGGAAATAAGGCGGAGACCCAGTACTTC	CAGNKAETQYF
few	TRBD1	TRBV10-3	TRBJ2-7	TGTGCCACGAAACCGGGACAGGGGGTTCACGAGCAGTACTTC	CATKPGQGVHEQYF
medium-sized	TRBD2	TRBV7-2	TRBJ2-1	TGTGCCAGCACCTTTACCGGGACTAGTACCAATGAGCAGTTCTTC	CASTFTGTSTNEQFF
few	.	TRBV7-2	TRBJ2-3	TGTGCCAGCAGCCCGCGCTGGCGGGGCCTTAGCACAGATACGCAGTATTTT	CASSPRWRGLSTDTQYF
.	TRBD1	TRBV27	TRBJ2-2	TGTGCCAGCAGCACGACAGGGGGCGTTGGCACCGGGGAGCTGTTTTTT	CASSTTGGVGTGELFF
few	.	TRBV10-3	TRBJ2-7	TGTGCCATCAGTGCTGGGGGGTCGGCCGAGCAGTACTTC	CAISAGGSAEQYF
few	.	TRBV29-1	TRBJ1-2	TGCAGCGTCGGATCGCAGGGAGGACTCTATGGCTACACCTTC	CSVGSQGGLYGYTF
.	TRBD1	TRBV6-1	TRBJ1-2	TGTGCCAGCAGACAAAGGGACAGGGGGCCTTTTGGCTACACCTTC	CASRQRDRGPFGYTF
few	.	TRBV5-5	TRBJ2-7	TGTGCCAGCAGCTTGGCCTTCTCCGGGACACACGAGCAGTACTTC	CASSLAFSGTHEQYF
few	TRBD1	TRBV29-1	TRBJ2-2	TGCAGCGTTGGACAGGGCGGAAACACCGGGGAGCTGTTTTTT	CSVGQGGNTGELFF
.	.	TRBV12-3/TRBV12-4	TRBJ1-1	TGTGCCAGCAGTTTAGCCAGCAGGCTGGGAGGGGATGCTTTCTTT	CASSLASRLGGDAFF
few	TRBD2	TRBV7-6	TRBJ2-1	TGTGCCAGCAGCATCCGACTAGCGGTGAGCTCCTACAATGAGCAGTTCTTC	CASSIRLAVSSYNEQFF
.	TRBD1	TRBV5-1	TRBJ2-1	TGCGCCAGCAGCCCGCCACGGACAGGGTACAATGAGCACTTCTTC	CASSPPRTGYNEHFF
few	.	TRBV21-1	TRBJ1-2	TGTGCCAGCTCTACTCCCGGGCAGGGTGTCCATGGCTACACCTTC	CASSTPGQGVHGYTF